Presented here are 9 T cell receptor beta chains from one specimen sequenced in a study of CD8 T cells in ankylosing spondylitis. TCRdb re-analysed the 5' RACE reads in MiXCR, keeping a single row per CDR3 protein. The data contain under 250,000 distinct CDR3 sequences, 20% to 30% of them singletons. The sample comprised blood, either unsorted or a sorted T cell fraction (not recorded which). The receptors come from a male donor with ankylosing spondylitis or in good health (not recorded which).

This clonotype was seen many times. The chain combines TRBV20-1 with TRBJ2-3; 10 nucleotides line up with TRBD1. The ends lost 6 bases at V and 4 bases at J; junction bases unmatched: 7. Germline CDR1 is DFQATT and CDR2 is SNEGSKA (reference sequence). The CDR3 sequence is 14 residues long. CDR3 loop: CSAPRDRGADTQYF. The CDR3 nucleotides are TGCAGTGCCCCCCGGGACAGGGGAGCAGATACGCAGTATTTT.

The gene calls are TRBV6-4 and TRBJ2-3, with D possibly being TRBD1 (7 bases). Germline V gene data show CDR1 as MRHNA and CDR2 as SNTAGT. CDR3 length equals 16 residues. The germline V and J ends were trimmed by 4 bases and 4 bases, with 18 bases remaining between them. The CDR3 protein is CASSGARRGRADTQYF. The CDR3, as DNA: TGTGCCAGCAGTGGGGCCCGGAGGGGGCGCGCAGATACGCAGTATTTT.

This clonotype was observed a few times. This chain joins TRBV29-1 and TRBJ2-1, with 8 bases aligning to TRBD2. From germline, CDR1 is SQVTM and CDR2 ANQGSEA. V lost 3 bases and J lost 5; bases outside the gene matches: 3. CDR3 size: 13 residues. CDR3: CSVDREGHNEQFF. In DNA, the CDR3 is TGCAGCGTTGACCGGGAGGGGCACAATGAGCAGTTCTTC.

V gene TRBV12-3 or TRBV12-4 combines with J gene TRBJ1-2; a possible D gene is TRBD1 (6 bases). Trimming left V 5 bases short and J 7 bases short, with 14 bases between. CDR3 size: 13 residues. CDR3: CASSASGEGGYTF. Written as DNA, the CDR3 is TGTGCCAGCAGTGCCTCAGGGGAGGGTGGCTACACCTTC.

The table lists this clonotype with many counts. This sequence joins TRBV7-9 and TRBJ2-7, with unresolved D. Germline values: CDR1 SEHNR, CDR2 FQNEAQ (reference sequence). With 5 bases removed from V and 6 bases from J, the gap between germline ends came to 11 bases. The CDR3 extends over 12 amino acids. The CDR3 bases are TGTGCCAGCAGCCGTTCGGCCGGCGAGCAGTACTTC. Protein product: CASSRSAGEQYF. The full variable domain, its missing parts supplied by reference TRBV7-9 and TRBJ2-7, is DTGVSQNPRHKITKRGQNVTFRCDPISEHNRLYWYRQTLGQGPEFLTYFQNEAQLEKSRLLSDRFSAERPKGSFSTLEIQRTEQGDSAMYLCASSRSAGEQYFGPGTRLTVT.

The chain joins TRBV14 to TRBJ2-7; TRBD1 agrees at 12 bases. The ends lost 1 base at V and 9 bases at J; junction bases unmatched: 7. This CDR3 comprises 15 residues. Per germline, CDR1 SGHDN and CDR2 FVKESK. The CDR3 reads CASSQVPGQGATQYF. The DNA for the CDR3 is TGTGCCAGCAGCCAAGTACCGGGACAGGGGGCTACGCAGTACTTC.

In this sample, this clonotype turned up a few times. One end of the junction is discordant with germline, which a read error may explain. This chain links TRBV3-1 with TRBJ2-5; 9 bases are shared with TRBD2. The germline V gene has CDR1 LGHDT and CDR2 YNNKEL (reference sequence). The CDR3 is 17 residues long. The CDR3 loop is CACSQAPGLALQETQYF. In DNA, the CDR3 is TGTGCCTGCAGCCAAGCCCCGGGACTAGCCCTACAAGAGACCCAGTACTTC.

The V gene is TRBV20-1, the J gene TRBJ1-6, with unresolved D. With 2 bases removed from V and 9 bases from J, the gap between germline ends came to 14 bases. CDR1 is DFQATT and CDR2 is SNEGSKA in the germline V gene (reference sequence). The CDR3 runs to 14 residues. Here the CDR3 reads CSARPSSGGSPLHF. CDR3 sequence (DNA): TGCAGTGCTAGACCGTCGAGTGGAGGTTCACCCCTCCACTTT.

This clonotype was counted at least ten times. V usage is TRBV5-1 and J usage is TRBJ2-1; no definite D call. Germline V gene data show CDR1 as SGHRS and CDR2 as YFSETQ. V was pared by 0 bases and J by 0 bases, with 10 bases between. CDR3 length: 16 amino acids. The CDR3 coding sequence is TGCGCCAGCAGCTTGGAAGCGCCAAGCTCCTACAATGAGCAGTTCTTC. This sequence encodes CASSLEAPSSYNEQFF.